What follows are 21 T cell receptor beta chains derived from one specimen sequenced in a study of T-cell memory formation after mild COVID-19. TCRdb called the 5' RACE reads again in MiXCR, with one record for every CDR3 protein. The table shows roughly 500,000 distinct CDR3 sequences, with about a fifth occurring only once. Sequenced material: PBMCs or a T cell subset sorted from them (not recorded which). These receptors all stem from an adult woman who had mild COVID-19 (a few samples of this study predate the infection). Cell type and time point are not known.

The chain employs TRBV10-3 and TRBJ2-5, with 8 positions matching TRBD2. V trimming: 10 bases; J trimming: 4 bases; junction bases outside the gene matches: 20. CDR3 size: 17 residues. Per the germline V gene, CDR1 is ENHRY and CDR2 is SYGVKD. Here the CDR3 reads CATGRGLAGASGETQYF. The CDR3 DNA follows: TGTGCCACAGGCCGGGGGCTAGCGGGTGCCTCGGGAGAGACCCAGTACTTC.

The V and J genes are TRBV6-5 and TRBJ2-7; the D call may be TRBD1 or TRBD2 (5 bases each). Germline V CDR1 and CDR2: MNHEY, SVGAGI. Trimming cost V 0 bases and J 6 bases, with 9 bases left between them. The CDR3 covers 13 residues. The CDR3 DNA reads TGTGCCAGCAGTTACTCGCCCGGGGCCGAGCAGTACTTC. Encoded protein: CASSYSPGAEQYF.

The CDR3 loop is CASSLDRPGEKLFF. CDR3 nucleotide sequence: TGCGCCAGCAGCTTGGATAGACCGGGTGAAAAACTGTTTTTT. The V call is TRBV5-1, the J call TRBJ1-4; no reliable D call. CDR1 is SGHRS, CDR2 YFSETQ, per germline. The ends were cut back, 0 bases at V and 7 bases at J, with 10 bases in the middle. This CDR3 has 14 residues.

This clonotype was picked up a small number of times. The CDR3 coding sequence is TGTGCCACCAGTGGGGACAGGGGAAGCCTCCTCGATGGCTACACCTTC. Translating it yields CATSGDRGSLLDGYTF. This chain links TRBV24-1 with TRBJ1-2, with 10 bases identical to TRBD1. CDR3 size: 16 residues. Losses at the gene ends were 5 bases for V and 6 bases for J; bases not matched to a gene: 11. Germline V gives CDR1 KGHDR, CDR2 SFDVKD.

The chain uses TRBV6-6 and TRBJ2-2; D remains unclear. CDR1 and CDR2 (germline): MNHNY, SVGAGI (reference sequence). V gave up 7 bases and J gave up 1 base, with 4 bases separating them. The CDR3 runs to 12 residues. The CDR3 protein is CASKLNTGELFF. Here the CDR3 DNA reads TGTGCCAGCAAGCTGAACACCGGGGAGCTGTTTTTT.

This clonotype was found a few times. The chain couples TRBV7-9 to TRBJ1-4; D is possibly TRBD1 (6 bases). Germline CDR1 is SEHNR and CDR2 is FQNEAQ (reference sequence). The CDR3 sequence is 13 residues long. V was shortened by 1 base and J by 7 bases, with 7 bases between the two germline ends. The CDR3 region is CASSLGTVEKLFF. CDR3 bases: TGTGCCAGCAGCTTAGGGACAGTTGAAAAACTGTTTTTT.

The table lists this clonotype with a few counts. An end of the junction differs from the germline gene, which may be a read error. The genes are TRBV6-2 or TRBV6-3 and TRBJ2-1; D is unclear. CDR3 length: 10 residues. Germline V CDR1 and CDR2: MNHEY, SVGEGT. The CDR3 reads CASRKLEPVF. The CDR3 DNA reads TGTGCCAGCAGGAAGCTTGAACCGGTCTTC.

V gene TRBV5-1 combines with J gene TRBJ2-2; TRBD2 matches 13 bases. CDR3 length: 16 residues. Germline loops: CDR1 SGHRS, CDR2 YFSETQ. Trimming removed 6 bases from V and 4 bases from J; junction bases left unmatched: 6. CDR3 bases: TGCGCCAGCACCCCGACTAGCGGGGGGCTCACCGGGGAGCTGTTTTTT. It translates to CASTPTSGGLTGELFF.

CDR3 sequence: CASSYGQGNSPLHF. The CDR3 DNA is TGTGCCAGCAGTTATGGACAGGGAAATTCACCCCTCCACTTT. V and J are TRBV6-5 and TRBJ1-6, with 8 bases aligning to TRBD1. CDR3 length: 14 amino acids. Per germline, CDR1 MNHEY and CDR2 SVGAGI. V was clipped by 3 bases and J by 7 bases; unmatched bases: 2.

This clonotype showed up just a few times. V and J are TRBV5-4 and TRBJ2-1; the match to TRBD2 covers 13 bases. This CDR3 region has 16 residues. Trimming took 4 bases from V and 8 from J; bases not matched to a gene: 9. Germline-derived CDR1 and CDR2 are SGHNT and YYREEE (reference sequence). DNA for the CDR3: TGTGCCAGCAGCGCCGGACTAGCGGGGGCCGAGGATGAGCAGTTCTTC. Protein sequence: CASSAGLAGAEDEQFF.

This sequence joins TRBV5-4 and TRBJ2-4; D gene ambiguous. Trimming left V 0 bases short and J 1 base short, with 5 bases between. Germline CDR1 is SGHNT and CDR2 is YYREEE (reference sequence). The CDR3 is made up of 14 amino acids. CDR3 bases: TGTGCCAGCAGCTTGGAACCCGCCAAAAACATTCAGTACTTC. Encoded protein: CASSLEPAKNIQYF.

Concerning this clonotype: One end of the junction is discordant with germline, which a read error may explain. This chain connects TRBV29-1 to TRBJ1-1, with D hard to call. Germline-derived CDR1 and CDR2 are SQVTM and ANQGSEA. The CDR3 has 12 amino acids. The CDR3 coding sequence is TGCAGCGTTCGGGGAATGAACAATGAAGCTTTCTTT. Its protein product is CSVRGMNNEAFF.

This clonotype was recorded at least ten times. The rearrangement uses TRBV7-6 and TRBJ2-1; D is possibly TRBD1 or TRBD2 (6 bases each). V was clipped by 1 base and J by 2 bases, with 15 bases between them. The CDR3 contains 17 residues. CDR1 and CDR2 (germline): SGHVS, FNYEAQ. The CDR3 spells CASSLGIRGETYNEQFF. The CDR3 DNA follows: TGTGCCAGCAGCTTAGGTATAAGGGGGGAAACCTACAATGAGCAGTTCTTC.

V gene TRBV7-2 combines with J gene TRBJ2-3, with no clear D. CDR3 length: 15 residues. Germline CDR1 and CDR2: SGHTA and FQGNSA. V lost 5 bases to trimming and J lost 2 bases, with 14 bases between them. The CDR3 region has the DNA TGTGCCAGCAGCCTCCGGCCACAGACCACAGATACGCAGTATTTT. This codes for CASSLRPQTTDTQYF.

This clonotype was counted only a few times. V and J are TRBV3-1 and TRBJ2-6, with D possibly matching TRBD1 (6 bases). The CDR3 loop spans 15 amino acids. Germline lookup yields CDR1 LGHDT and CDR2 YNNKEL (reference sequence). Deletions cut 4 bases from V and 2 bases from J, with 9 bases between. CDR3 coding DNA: TGTGCCAGCAGCCTCCACAGGGCTGGGGCCAACGTCCTGACTTTC. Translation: CASSLHRAGANVLTF.

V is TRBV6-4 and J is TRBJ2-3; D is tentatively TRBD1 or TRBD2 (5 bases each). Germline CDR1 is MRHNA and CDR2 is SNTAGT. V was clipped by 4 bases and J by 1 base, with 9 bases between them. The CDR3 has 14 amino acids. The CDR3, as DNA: TGTGCCAGCAGTGTCGGGGCGCGCACAGATACGCAGTATTTT. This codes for CASSVGARTDTQYF.

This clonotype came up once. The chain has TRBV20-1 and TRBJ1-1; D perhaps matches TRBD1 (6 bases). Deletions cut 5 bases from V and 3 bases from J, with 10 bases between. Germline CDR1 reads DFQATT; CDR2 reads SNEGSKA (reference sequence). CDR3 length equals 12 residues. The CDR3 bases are TGCAGTGCTGCCAGGGGTTACACTGAAGCTTTCTTT. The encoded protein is CSAARGYTEAFF.

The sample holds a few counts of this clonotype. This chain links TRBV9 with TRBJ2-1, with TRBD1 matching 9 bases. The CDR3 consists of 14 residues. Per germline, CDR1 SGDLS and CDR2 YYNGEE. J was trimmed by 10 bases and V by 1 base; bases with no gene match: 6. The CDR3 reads CASSVFGDREEQFF. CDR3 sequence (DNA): TGTGCCAGCAGCGTATTTGGGGACAGGGAAGAGCAGTTCTTC.

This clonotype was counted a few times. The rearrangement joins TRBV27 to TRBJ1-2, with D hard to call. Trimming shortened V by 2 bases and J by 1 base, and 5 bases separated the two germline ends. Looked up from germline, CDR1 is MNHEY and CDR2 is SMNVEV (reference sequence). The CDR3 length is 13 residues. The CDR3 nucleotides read TGTGCCAGCAGTTTACAGGATAACTATGGCTACACCTTC. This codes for CASSLQDNYGYTF.

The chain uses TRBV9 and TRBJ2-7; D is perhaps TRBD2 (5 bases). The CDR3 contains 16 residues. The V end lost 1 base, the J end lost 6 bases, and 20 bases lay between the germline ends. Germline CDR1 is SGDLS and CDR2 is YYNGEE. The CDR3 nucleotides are TGTGCCAGCAGCGTAACTAGTTTTGCATCGTCGGGCGAGCAGTACTTC. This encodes CASSVTSFASSGEQYF. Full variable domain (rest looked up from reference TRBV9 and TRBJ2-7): DSGVTQTPKHLITATGQRVTLRCSPRSGDLSVYWYQQSLDQGLQFLIQYYNGEERAKGNILERFSAQQFPDLHSELNLSSLELGDSALYFCASSVTSFASSGEQYFGPGTRLTVT.

The CDR3 sequence is CSARIRGRVNTEAFF. The CDR3 DNA reads as TGCAGTGCTCGGATCCGGGGGCGGGTGAACACTGAAGCTTTCTTT. This sequence joins TRBV20-1 and TRBJ1-1, with D tentatively TRBD1 (6 bases). The CDR3 extends over 15 amino acids. Germline-derived CDR1 and CDR2 are DFQATT and SNEGSKA (reference sequence). Trimming removed 5 bases at V and 0 bases at J, with 16 bases between.